Listed below are T cell receptor beta chains from one sample, sequenced in a study of T-cell reconstitution after alpha-beta-depleted transplantation in children. TCRdb called the PCR reads again in MiXCR, with one record for every CDR3 protein. The data hold roughly 400,000 distinct CDR3 sequences, with 43% observed a single time. The specimen comprised PBMCs, sampled before TCRalphabeta/CD19-depleted stem cell transplant. Receptors originate from a girl aged 2 to 9 with aplastic anemia, due to receive a stem cell transplant. Both conserved end residues are part of each CDR3. The D gene is left open where the match is weak. Expanded clones get a size class; other rows say once, few or many, or leave the size out.

clone size	D gene	J gene	V gene	CDR3 protein	CDR3 DNA
few	.	TRBJ2-7	TRBV5-1	CASRGTYEQYF	TGCGCCAGCAGAGGCACCTACGAGCAGTACTTC
many	.	TRBJ1-1	TRBV29-1	CSDVGVYTEAFF	TGCAGCGACGTCGGAGTTTACACTGAAGCTTTCTTT
many	.	TRBJ2-3	TRBV2	CASSGLIRTDTQYF	TGTGCCAGCAGTGGGCTAATCCGCACAGATACGCAGTATTTT
.	.	TRBJ2-1	TRBV12-3/TRBV12-4	CASSLVGTYNEQFF	TGTGCCAGCAGTTTAGTCGGGACCTACAATGAGCAGTTCTTC
.	.	TRBJ2-3	TRBV28	CASSSPGASGTDTQYF	TGTGCCAGCAGTTCCCCAGGGGCTAGCGGCACAGATACGCAGTATTTT
.	.	TRBJ2-7	TRBV28	CASSLWTDEQYF	TGTGCCAGCAGTCTCTGGACTGACGAGCAGTACTTC
many	TRBD1	TRBJ1-1	TRBV14	CASSRQGGGTEAFF	TGTGCCAGCAGCCGACAGGGAGGGGGCACTGAAGCTTTCTTT
few	TRBD2	TRBJ2-1	TRBV20-1	CSAAGVSYNEQFF	TGCAGTGCCGCGGGAGTCTCCTACAATGAGCAGTTCTTC
many	.	TRBJ2-1	TRBV6-4	CASSEPGVGNEQFF	TGTGCCAGCAGTGAGCCAGGGGTGGGAAATGAGCAGTTCTTC
.	TRBD2	TRBJ2-7	TRBV5-1	CASSLSGRSEQYF	TGCGCCAGCAGCCTCAGCGGGAGAAGCGAGCAGTACTTC
.	.	TRBJ2-7	TRBV12-3/TRBV12-4	CASSLGGLEQYF	TGTGCCAGCAGCCTGGGGGGTCTAGAGCAGTACTTC
.	.	TRBJ1-4	TRBV5-1	CASSLVATNEKLFF	TGCGCCAGCAGCTTGGTTGCAACTAATGAAAAACTGTTTTTT
many	TRBD2	TRBJ2-3	TRBV5-1	CASSLLAGGDVDTQYF	TGCGCCAGCAGCTTGTTAGCGGGAGGCGATGTCGATACGCAGTATTTT
few	TRBD2	TRBJ2-7	TRBV7-6	CASSLGPGGEQYF	TGTGCCAGCAGCTTAGGTCCGGGGGGCGAGCAGTACTTC
once	.	TRBJ2-3	TRBV28	CASSPGRIRHLFAYTQYF	TGTGCCAGCAGCCCTGGTCGGATCAGGCACCTGTTCGCGTATACGCAGTATTTT
.	TRBD1	TRBJ1-2	TRBV20-1	CSAREGAGGRGYTF	TGCAGTGCTAGAGAAGGGGCAGGGGGCCGTGGCTACACCTTC
few	.	TRBJ2-1	TRBV6-1	CASSATISSYNEQFF	TGTGCCAGCAGCGCTACAATTAGCTCCTACAATGAGCAGTTCTTC
few	.	TRBJ1-5	TRBV4-3	CASSQAQNSNQPQHF	TGCGCCAGCAGCCAAGCACAGAATAGCAATCAGCCCCAGCATTTT
.	TRBD2	TRBJ2-5	TRBV29-1	CSVEVSGIETQYF	TGCAGCGTTGAAGTTAGCGGGATTGAGACCCAGTACTTC
.	.	TRBJ2-6	TRBV4-3	CASSQEAGQWANVLTF	TGCGCCAGCAGCCAAGAAGCTGGGCAGTGGGCCAACGTCCTGACTTTC
.	.	TRBJ2-2	TRBV15	CATSRVGDTGELFF	TGTGCCACCAGCAGAGTTGGGGACACCGGGGAGCTGTTTTTT
many	.	TRBJ1-5	TRBV20-1	CSARRDQPQHF	TGCAGTGCTAGAAGAGACCAGCCCCAGCATTTT
.	TRBD1	TRBJ2-2	TRBV7-8	CASSPRDRGLSGELFF	TGTGCCAGCAGCCCCCGGGACAGGGGGCTCAGCGGGGAGCTGTTTTTT
few	TRBD2	TRBJ2-1	TRBV4-1	CASSQDSGPSGRQGDNEQFF	TGCGCCAGCAGCCAAGATAGCGGGCCTAGCGGGAGACAAGGGGACAATGAGCAGTTCTTC
.	TRBD2	TRBJ2-7	TRBV6-5	CASSLLAGGREQYF	TGTGCCAGCAGTTTACTAGCGGGGGGGCGCGAGCAGTACTTC
few	.	TRBJ2-7	TRBV15	CATSSTPGAGVREQYF	TGTGCCACCAGCAGTACCCCGGGGGCTGGGGTGAGGGAGCAGTACTTC
.	TRBD2	TRBJ2-1	TRBV3-1	CANVAGGPTYNEQFF	TGTGCCAACGTGGCGGGGGGGCCCACCTACAATGAGCAGTTCTTC
.	TRBD2	TRBJ2-3	TRBV3-1	CASSHFASGASTDTQYF	TGTGCCAGCAGCCATTTCGCTAGCGGGGCAAGCACAGATACGCAGTATTTT
.	.	TRBJ2-7	TRBV20-1	CSARESLVYEQYF	TGCAGTGCTAGAGAAAGCCTAGTCTACGAGCAGTACTTC
.	TRBD1	TRBJ2-1	TRBV28	CASKPGGSYNEQFF	TGTGCCAGCAAACCAGGGGGTTCCTACAATGAGCAGTTCTTC
few	.	TRBJ2-7	TRBV12-3/TRBV12-4	CGRAGHNNEQYF	TGTGGGAGGGCGGGACATAACAACGAGCAGTACTTC
.	.	TRBJ2-1	TRBV20-1	CSAEAGTYNEQFF	TGCAGTGCAGAGGCAGGGACCTACAATGAGCAGTTCTTC
.	.	TRBJ2-7	TRBV4-1	CASSQVPGRIYEQYF	TGCGCCAGCAGCCAAGTTCCAGGGAGGATCTACGAGCAGTACTTC
few	.	TRBJ1-1	TRBV20-1	CSARVTNTEAFF	TGCAGTGCTAGAGTTACGAACACTGAAGCTTTCTTT
few	TRBD2	TRBJ2-3	TRBV6-2/TRBV6-3	CASRMREWGTDTQYF	TGTGCCAGCAGGATGCGGGAGTGGGGCACAGATACGCAGTATTTT
.	.	TRBJ2-5	TRBV7-9	CASSLASAFQETQYF	TGTGCCAGCAGCTTAGCGTCCGCATTCCAAGAGACCCAGTACTTC
.	TRBD1	TRBJ1-2	TRBV20-1	CSARDRGQGAGRGYGYTF	TGCAGTGCTAGAGATAGAGGCCAGGGGGCCGGTCGGGGCTATGGCTACACCTTC
.	TRBD2	TRBJ2-1	TRBV20-1	CSASWSSGGANEQFF	TGCAGTGCTAGTTGGTCTAGCGGGGGGGCCAATGAGCAGTTCTTC
.	.	TRBJ2-7	TRBV15	CATSRDRRYEQYF	TGTGCCACCAGCAGAGACAGGAGGTACGAGCAGTACTTC
.	.	TRBJ1-5	TRBV4-1	CASSQTGTPYQPQHF	TGCGCCAGCAGCCAAACTGGGACACCCTATCAGCCCCAGCATTTT